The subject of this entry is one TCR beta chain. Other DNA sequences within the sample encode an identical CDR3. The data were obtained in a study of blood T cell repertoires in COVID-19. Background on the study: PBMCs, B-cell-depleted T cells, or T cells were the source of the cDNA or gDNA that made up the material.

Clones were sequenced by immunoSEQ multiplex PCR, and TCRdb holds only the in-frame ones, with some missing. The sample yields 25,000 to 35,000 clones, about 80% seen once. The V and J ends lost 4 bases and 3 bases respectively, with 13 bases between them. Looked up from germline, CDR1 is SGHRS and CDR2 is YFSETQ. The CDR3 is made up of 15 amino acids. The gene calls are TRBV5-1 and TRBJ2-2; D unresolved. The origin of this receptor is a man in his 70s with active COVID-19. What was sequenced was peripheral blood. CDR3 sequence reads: CASSSDTSDTGELFF. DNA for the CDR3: TGCGCCAGCAGCAGTGACACCTCGGACACCGGGGAGCTGTTTTTT.